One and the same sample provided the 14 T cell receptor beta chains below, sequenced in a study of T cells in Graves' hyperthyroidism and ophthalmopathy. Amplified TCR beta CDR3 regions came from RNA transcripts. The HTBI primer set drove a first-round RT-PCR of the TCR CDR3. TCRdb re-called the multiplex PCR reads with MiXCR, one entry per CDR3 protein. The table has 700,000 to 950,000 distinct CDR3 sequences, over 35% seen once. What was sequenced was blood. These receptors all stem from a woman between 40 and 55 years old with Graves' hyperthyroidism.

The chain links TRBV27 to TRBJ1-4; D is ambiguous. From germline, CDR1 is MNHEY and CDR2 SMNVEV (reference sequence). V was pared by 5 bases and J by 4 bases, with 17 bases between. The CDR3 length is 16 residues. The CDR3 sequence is CASSIRWALVNEKLFF. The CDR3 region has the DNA TGTGCCAGCAGTATACGCTGGGCTTTAGTTAATGAAAAACTGTTTTTT.

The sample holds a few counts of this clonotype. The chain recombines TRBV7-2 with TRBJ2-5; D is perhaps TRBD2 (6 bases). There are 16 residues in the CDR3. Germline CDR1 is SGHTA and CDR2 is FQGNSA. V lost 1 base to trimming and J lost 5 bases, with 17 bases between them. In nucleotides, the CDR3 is TGTGCCAGCAGCTTAGTTTTAGGAGGGTATGGGGAGACCCAGTACTTC. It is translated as CASSLVLGGYGETQYF.

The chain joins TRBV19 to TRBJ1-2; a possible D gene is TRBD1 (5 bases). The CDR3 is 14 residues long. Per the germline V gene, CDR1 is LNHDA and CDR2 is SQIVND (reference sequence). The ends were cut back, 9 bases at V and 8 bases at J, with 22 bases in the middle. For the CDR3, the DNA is TGTGCCAGCAGTCTGGGACTGCAAGTCATGGGCTACACCTTC. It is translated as CASSLGLQVMGYTF.

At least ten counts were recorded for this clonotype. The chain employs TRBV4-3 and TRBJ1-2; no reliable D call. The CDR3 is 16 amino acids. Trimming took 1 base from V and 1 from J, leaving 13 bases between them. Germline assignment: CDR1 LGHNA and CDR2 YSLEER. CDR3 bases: TGCGCCAGCAGCCAAGGGAAACATTCCCTTAACTATGGCTACACCTTC. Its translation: CASSQGKHSLNYGYTF.

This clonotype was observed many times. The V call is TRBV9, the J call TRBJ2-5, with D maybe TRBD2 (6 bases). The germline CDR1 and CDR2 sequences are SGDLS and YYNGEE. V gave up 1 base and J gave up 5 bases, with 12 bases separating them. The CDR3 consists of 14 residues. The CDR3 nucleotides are TGTGCCAGCAGCGTAAGTGAACTAGCTGAGACCCAGTACTTC. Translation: CASSVSELAETQYF.

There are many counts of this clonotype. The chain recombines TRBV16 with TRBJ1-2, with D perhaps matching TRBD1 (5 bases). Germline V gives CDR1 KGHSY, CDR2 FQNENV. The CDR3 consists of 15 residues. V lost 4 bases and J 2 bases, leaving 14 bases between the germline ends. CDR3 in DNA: TGTGCCAGCAGCCTTAGGCGGGACGGAAACTATGGCTACACCTTC. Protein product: CASSLRRDGNYGYTF.

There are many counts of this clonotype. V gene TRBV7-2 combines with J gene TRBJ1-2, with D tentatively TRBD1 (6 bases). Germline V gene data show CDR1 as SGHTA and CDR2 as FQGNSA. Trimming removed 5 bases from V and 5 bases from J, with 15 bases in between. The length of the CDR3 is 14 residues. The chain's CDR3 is CASSTYRVAYGYTF. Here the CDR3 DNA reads TGTGCCAGCAGCACGTACAGGGTGGCGTATGGCTACACCTTC.

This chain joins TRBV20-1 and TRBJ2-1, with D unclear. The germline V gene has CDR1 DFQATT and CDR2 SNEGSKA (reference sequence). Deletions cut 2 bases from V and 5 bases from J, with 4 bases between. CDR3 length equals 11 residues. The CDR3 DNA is TGCAGTGCTAGACGGGACAATGAGCAGTTCTTC. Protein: CSARRDNEQFF.

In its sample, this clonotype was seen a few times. The CDR3 region is CASSEVEFSVTGELFF. As DNA, the CDR3 is TGCGCCAGCAGTGAGGTGGAGTTCTCGGTCACCGGGGAGCTGTTTTTT. The chain couples TRBV10-2 to TRBJ2-2; no clear D. V was pared by 2 bases and J by 4 bases, with 14 bases between. Germline-derived CDR1 and CDR2 are WSHSY and SAAADI. This CDR3 comprises 16 residues.

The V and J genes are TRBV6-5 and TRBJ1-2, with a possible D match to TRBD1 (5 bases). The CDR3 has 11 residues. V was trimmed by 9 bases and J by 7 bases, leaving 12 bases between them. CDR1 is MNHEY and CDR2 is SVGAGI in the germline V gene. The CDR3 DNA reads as TGTGCCAGACGGGACGGCTCTGGCTACACCTTC. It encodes CARRDGSGYTF.

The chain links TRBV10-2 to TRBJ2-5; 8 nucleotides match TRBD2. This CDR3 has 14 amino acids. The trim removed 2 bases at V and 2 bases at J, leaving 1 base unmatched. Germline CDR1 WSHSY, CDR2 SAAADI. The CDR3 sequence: CASSETGGQETQYF. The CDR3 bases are TGCGCCAGCAGTGAGACGGGGGGGCAAGAGACCCAGTACTTC.

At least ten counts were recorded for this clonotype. The CDR3 region is CASSQVRSEKLFF. DNA of the CDR3: TGCGCCAGCAGCCAAGTAAGAAGTGAAAAACTGTTTTTT. The chain is built from TRBV4-3 and TRBJ1-4, with unresolved D. Between the trimmed V and J ends, which lost 1 base and 7 bases, there was a span of 7 bases. The germline V gene encodes CDR1 LGHNA and CDR2 YSLEER. This CDR3 has 13 residues.

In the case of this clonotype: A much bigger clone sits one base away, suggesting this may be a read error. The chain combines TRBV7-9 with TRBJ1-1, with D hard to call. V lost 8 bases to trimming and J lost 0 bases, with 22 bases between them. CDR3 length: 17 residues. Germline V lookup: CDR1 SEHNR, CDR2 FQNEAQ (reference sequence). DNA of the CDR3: TGTGCCAGCGGCGTCGGACTTATCAAAGCTATGAACACTGAAGCTTTCTTT. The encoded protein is CASGVGLIKAMNTEAFF.

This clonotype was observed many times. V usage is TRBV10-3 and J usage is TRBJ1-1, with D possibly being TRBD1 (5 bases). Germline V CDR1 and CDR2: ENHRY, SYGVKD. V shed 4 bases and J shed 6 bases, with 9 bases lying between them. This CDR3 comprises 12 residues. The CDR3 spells CAISGGKAEAFF. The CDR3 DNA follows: TGTGCCATCAGTGGGGGGAAGGCTGAAGCTTTCTTT.